This T cell receptor (beta chain) appears in the sequencing data of a study of CD4 T cells in relation to SARS-CoV-2 and coronaviruses. The wider study: Controls used an HIV-1 Nef peptide pool or no peptide.

Of note for this clone: Its target is unknown.

The CDR3 is 12 amino acids. V was shortened by 2 bases and J by 1 base, with 3 bases between the two germline ends. The germline gives CDR1 SGHDT, CDR2 YYEEEE. Unexposed donor CD4+ T cells date from about 2011-2018, before the COVID-19 pandemic. The cells were cultured for approximately ten days before CD4+ T cells were isolated. Cultures received half-medium IL-2 refreshes on days 3 and 7. Regarding the study as a whole: In around 63% of donors, memory CD4+ clonotypes crossrecognized SARS-CoV-2 and at least one common cold coronavirus spike.

TCRdb keeps only in-frame clones here, not all; method: immunoSEQ multiplex PCR. The sample carries about 23,000 clones, around three quarters recorded once. This chain links TRBV5-6 with TRBJ1-1; D is unclear. The source is a human donor in good health. Sample: CD4+ T cells from PBMCs, cultured in vitro. The chain's CDR3 is CASSFGNTEAFF. In DNA, the CDR3 is TGTGCCAGCAGCTTTGGGAACACTGAAGCTTTCTTT.